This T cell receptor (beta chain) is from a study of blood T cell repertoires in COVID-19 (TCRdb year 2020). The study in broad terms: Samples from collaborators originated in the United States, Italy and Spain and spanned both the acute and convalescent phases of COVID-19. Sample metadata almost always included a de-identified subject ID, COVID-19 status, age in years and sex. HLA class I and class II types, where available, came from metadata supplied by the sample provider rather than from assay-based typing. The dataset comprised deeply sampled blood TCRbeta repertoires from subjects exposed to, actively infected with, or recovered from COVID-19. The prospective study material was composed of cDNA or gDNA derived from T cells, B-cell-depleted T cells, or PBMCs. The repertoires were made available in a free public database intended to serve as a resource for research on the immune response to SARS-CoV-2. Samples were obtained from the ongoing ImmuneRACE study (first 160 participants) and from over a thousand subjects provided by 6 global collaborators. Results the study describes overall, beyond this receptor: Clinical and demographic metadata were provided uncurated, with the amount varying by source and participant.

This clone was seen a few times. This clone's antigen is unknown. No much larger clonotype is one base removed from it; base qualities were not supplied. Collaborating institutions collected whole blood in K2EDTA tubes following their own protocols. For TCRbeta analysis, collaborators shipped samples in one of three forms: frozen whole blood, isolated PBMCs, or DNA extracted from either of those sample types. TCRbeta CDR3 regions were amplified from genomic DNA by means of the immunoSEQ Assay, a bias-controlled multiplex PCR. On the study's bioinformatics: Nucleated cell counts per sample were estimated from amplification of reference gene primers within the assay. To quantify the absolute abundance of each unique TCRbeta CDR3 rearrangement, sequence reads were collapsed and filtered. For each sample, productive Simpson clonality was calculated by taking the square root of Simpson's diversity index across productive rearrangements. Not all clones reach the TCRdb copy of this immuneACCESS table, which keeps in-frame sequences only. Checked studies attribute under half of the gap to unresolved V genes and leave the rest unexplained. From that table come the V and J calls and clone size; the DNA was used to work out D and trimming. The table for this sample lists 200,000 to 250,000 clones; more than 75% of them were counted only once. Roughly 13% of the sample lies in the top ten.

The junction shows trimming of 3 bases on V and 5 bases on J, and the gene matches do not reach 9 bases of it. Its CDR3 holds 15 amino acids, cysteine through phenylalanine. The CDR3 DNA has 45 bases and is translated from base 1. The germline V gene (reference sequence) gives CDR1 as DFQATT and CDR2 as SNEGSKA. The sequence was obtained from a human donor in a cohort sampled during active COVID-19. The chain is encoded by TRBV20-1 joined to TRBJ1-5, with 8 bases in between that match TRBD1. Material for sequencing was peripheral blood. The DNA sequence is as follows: TGCAGTGCTAGTATTCCCGGGACAGGATATCAGCCCCAGCATTTT. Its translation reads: CSASIPGTGYQPQHF.